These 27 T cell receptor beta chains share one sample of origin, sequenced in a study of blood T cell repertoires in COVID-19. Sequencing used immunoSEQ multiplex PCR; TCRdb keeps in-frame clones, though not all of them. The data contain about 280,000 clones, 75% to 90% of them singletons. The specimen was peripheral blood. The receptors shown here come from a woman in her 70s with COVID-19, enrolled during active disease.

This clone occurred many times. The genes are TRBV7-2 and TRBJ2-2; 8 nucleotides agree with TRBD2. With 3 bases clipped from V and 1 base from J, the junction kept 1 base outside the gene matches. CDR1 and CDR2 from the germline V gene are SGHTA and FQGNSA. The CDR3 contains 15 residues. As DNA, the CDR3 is TGTGCCAGCAGCTTCGGGGGGGTGAACACCGGGGAGCTGTTTTTT. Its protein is CASSFGGVNTGELFF.

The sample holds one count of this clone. The CDR3: CASSPVGQNTDTQYF. The CDR3 nucleotides read TGCGCCAGCAGTCCCGTGGGACAAAACACAGATACGCAGTATTTT. V gene TRBV10-1 combines with J gene TRBJ2-3, with TRBD1 as a possible D gene (6 bases). The CDR3 is made up of 15 amino acids. The germline gives CDR1 WNHNN, CDR2 SYGVQD (reference sequence). V was cut by 5 bases and J by 2 bases, with 14 bases left in between.

CDR3 DNA: TGTGCCAGCAGTTTACCGCGACAGTCCTACGAGCAGTACTTC. Its translation is CASSLPRQSYEQYF. V is TRBV27 and J is TRBJ2-7, with D tentatively TRBD1 (5 bases). Germline V CDR1 and CDR2: MNHEY, SMNVEV (reference sequence). Trimming removed 2 bases at V and 1 base at J, with 9 bases between. This CDR3 region has 14 residues.

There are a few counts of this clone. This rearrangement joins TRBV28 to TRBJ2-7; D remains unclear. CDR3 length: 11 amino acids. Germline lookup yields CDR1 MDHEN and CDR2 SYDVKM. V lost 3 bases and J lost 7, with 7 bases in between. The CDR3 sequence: CASSFKTEQYF. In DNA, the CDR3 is TGTGCCAGCAGTTTTAAGACAGAGCAGTACTTC.

CDR3 bases: TGTGCCAGCTCACCACAGGACATCCCCTATGGCTACACCTTC. This codes for CASSPQDIPYGYTF. The chain joins TRBV18 to TRBJ1-2, with D possibly TRBD1 on 5 matching bases. The CDR3 extends over 14 amino acids. The germline gives CDR1 KGHSH, CDR2 LQKENI. Deletions cut 1 base from V and 4 bases from J, with 10 bases between.

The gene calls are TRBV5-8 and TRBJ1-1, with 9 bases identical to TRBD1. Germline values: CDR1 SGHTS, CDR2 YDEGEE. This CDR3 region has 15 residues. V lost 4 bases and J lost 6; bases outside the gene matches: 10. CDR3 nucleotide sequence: TGTGCCAGCAGCCTTGGACAGGGGCCTAGGGCTGAAGCTTTCTTT. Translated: CASSLGQGPRAEAFF. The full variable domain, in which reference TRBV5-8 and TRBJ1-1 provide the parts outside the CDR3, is EAGVTQSPTHLIKTRGQQATLRCSPISGHTSVYWYQQALGLGLQFLLWYDEGEERNRGNFPPRFSGRQFPNYSSELNVNALELEDSALYLCASSLGQGPRAEAFFGQGTRLTVV.

This CDR3 reads CASSRDREIRETQYF. The CDR3 DNA is TGTGCCAGCAGTCGAGACAGGGAGATTAGAGAGACCCAGTACTTC. V gene TRBV7-2 combines with J gene TRBJ2-5; TRBD1 matches at 7 bases. Trimming took 6 bases from V and 4 from J; bases not matched to a gene: 11. The CDR3 loop spans 15 amino acids. CDR1 is SGHTA, CDR2 FQGNSA, per germline.

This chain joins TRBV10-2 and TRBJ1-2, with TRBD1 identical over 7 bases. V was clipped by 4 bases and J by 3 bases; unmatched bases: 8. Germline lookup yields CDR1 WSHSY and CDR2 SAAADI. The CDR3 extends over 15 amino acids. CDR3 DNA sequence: TGCGCCAGCAGTGGGGTTAAGGGGACAGACTATGGCTACACCTTC. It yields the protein CASSGVKGTDYGYTF.

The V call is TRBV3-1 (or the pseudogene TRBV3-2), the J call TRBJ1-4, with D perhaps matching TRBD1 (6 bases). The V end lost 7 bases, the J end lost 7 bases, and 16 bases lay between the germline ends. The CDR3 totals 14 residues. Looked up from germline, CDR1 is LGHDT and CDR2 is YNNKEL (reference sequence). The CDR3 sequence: CASTDRSASEKLFF. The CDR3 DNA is TGTGCCAGCACCGACAGGTCGGCAAGTGAAAAACTGTTTTTT.

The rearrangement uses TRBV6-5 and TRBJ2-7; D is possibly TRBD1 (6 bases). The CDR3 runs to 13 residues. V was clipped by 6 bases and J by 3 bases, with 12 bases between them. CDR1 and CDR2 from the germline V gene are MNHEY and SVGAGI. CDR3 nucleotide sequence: TGTGCCAGCAGCGTCACAGGGAACTACGAGCAGTACTTC. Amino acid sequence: CASSVTGNYEQYF.

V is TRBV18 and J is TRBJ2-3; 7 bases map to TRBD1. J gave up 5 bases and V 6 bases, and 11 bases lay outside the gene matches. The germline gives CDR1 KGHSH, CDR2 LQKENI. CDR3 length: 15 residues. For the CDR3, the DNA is TGTGCCAGCTCTCCTACGACAGGGCGGGTAGATACGCAGTATTTT. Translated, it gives CASSPTTGRVDTQYF.

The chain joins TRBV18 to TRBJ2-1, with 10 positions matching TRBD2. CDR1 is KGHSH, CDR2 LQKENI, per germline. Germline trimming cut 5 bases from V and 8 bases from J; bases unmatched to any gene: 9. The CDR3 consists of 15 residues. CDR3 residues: CASSFPGLASDEQFF. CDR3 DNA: TGTGCCAGCTCATTTCCGGGACTAGCGTCCGATGAGCAGTTCTTC.

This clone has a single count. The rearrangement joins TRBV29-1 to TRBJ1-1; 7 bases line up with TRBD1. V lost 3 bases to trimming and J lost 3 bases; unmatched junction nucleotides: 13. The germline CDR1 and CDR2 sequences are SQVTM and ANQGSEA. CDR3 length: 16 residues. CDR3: CSVEGTENGEDTEAFF. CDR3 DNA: TGCAGCGTTGAGGGGACAGAGAACGGGGAGGACACTGAAGCTTTCTTT.

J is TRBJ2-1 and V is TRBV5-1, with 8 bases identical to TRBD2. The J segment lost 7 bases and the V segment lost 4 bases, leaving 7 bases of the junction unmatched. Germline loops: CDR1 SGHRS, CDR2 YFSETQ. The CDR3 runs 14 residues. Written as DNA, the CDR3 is TGCGCCAGCAGCACCGGGACTAGTGTTAATGAGCAGTTCTTC. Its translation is CASSTGTSVNEQFF.

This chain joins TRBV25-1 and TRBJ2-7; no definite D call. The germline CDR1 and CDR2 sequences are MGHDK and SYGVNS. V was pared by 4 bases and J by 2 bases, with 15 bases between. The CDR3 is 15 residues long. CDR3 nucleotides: TGTGCCAGCAGTGTCCCCCCAACATCAACCTACGAGCAGTACTTC. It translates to CASSVPPTSTYEQYF.

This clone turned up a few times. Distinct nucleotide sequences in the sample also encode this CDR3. The CDR3 coding sequence is TGCGCCAGCAGCCTCCGGGACAGGGACCCCGGGGAGCTGTTTTTT. It yields the protein CASSLRDRDPGELFF. This chain connects TRBV4-3 to TRBJ2-2; 9 nucleotides align to TRBD1. This CDR3 has 15 amino acids. V was pared by 4 bases and J by 6 bases, with 6 bases of the junction left unmatched. Per the germline V gene, CDR1 is LGHNA and CDR2 is YSLEER.

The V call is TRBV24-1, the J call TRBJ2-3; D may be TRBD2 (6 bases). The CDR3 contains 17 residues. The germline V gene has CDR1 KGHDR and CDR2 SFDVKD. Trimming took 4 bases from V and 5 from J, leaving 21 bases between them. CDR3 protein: CATSDLQAGYRQDTQYF. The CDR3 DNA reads TGTGCCACCAGTGACCTTCAGGCGGGATACAGGCAAGATACGCAGTATTTT.

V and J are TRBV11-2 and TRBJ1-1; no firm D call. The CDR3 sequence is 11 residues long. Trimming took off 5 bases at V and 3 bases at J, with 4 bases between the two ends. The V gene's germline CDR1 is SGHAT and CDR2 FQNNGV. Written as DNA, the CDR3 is TGTGCCAGCAGCCCCTACACTGAAGCTTTCTTT. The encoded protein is CASSPYTEAFF.

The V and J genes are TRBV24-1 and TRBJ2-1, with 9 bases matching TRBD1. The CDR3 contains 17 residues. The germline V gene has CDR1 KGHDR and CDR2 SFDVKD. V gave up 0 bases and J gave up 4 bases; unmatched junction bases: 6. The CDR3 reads CATSDLHTGGAYNEQFF. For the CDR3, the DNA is TGTGCCACCAGTGATTTGCACACAGGGGGCGCTTACAATGAGCAGTTCTTC.

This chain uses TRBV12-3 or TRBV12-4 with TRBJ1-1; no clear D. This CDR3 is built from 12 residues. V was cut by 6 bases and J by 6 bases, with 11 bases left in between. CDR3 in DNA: TGTGCCAGCAGCCGGGTCTTCTCTGAAGCTTTCTTT. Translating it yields CASSRVFSEAFF.

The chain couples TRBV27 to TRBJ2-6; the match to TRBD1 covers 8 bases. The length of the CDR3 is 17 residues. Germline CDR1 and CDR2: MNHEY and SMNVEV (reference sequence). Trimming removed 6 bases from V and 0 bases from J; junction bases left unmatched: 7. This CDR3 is CASRKTGANSGANVLTF. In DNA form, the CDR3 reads TGTGCCAGCAGAAAGACAGGGGCGAACTCTGGGGCCAACGTCCTGACTTTC.

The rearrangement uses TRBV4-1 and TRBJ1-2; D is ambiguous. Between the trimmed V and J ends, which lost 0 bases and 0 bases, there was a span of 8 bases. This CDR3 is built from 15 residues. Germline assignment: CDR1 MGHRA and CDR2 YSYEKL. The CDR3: CASSQDSLANYGYTF. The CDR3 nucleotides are TGCGCCAGCAGCCAAGATTCGTTAGCTAACTATGGCTACACCTTC.

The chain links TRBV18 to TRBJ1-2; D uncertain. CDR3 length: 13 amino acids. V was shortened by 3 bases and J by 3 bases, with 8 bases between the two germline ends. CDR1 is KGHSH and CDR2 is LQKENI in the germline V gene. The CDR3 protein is CASSPERDYGYTF. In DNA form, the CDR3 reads TGTGCCAGCTCACCGGAGAGGGACTATGGCTACACCTTC.

CDR3 amino acids: CASSDKGAIPLTEAFF. The CDR3 nucleotides read TGTGCCAGCAGTGATAAGGGGGCAATCCCTCTCACTGAAGCTTTCTTT. The rearrangement uses TRBV6-1 and TRBJ1-1; 7 positions agree with TRBD1. Trimming at V came to 3 bases and at J to 4 bases, leaving 11 bases not matched to a gene. Germline V gene lookup returns CDR1 MNHNS and CDR2 SASEGT. This CDR3 region has 16 residues.

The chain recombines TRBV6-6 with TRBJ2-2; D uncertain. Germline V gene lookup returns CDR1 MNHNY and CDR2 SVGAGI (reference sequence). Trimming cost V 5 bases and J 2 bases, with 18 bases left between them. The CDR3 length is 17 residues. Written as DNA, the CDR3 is TGTGCCAGCAGTCCCATCTTAGGCGGCAGTAACACCGGGGAGCTGTTTTTT. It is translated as CASSPILGGSNTGELFF.

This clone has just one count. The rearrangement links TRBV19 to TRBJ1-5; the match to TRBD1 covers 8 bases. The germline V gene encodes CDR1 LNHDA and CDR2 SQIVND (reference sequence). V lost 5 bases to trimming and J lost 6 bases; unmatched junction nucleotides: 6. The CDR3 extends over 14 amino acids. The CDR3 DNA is TGTGCCAGTAGTGTCGGGACAGGAGGTCAGCCCCAGCATTTT. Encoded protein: CASSVGTGGQPQHF.

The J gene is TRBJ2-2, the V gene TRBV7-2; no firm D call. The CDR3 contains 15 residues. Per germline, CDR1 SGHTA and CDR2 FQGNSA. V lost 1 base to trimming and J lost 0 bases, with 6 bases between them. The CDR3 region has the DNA TGTGCCAGCAGCTTAGGACTGACGAACACCGGGGAGCTGTTTTTT. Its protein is CASSLGLTNTGELFF. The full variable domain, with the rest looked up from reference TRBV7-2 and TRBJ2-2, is GAGVSQSPSNKVTEKGKDVELRCDPISGHTALYWYRQSLGQGLEFLIYFQGNSAPDKSGLPSDRFSAERTGGSVSTLTIQRTQQEDSAVYLCASSLGLTNTGELFFGEGSRLTVL.